The 27 T cell receptor beta chains given below trace back to one sample, sequenced in a study of blood T cell repertoires in COVID-19. This table comes from immunoSEQ multiplex PCR, and its TCRdb copy is limited to in-frame clones, with some not included. The data contain roughly 150,000 clones, about 80% of them seen just once; the ten biggest clones take up under 13%. The sequenced sample consisted of peripheral blood. The receptors originated from an older man with active or convalescent COVID-19.

As concerns this clone: The junction departs from the called germline gene at one end, perhaps through a read error. V usage is TRBV3-1 (or the pseudogene TRBV3-2) and J usage is TRBJ1-2; 7 bases map to TRBD1. The CDR3 is 18 amino acids. The germline gives CDR1 LGHDT, CDR2 YNNKEL (reference sequence). CDR3 bases: TGTGCCAGCAGCCAAGATACAGGGGAAGGTGTGGTTTACTACGGCTACACCTTC. Protein sequence: CASSQDTGEGVVYYGYTF.

V is TRBV15 and J is TRBJ2-7, with TRBD1 matching over 9 bases. The CDR3 runs to 17 residues. Germline trimming cut 0 bases from V and 2 bases from J; bases unmatched to any gene: 8. CDR1 is LNHNV, CDR2 YYDKDF, per germline (reference sequence). CDR3 DNA sequence: TGTGCCACCAGCAGAGATCGGGGACAGGGTGTAACCTACGAGCAGTACTTC. Protein: CATSRDRGQGVTYEQYF.

The CDR3 here is CASRSQGQPQHF. CDR3 nucleotides: TGTGCCAGCAGATCGCAGGGCCAGCCCCAGCATTTT. The chain links TRBV12-3 or TRBV12-4 to TRBJ1-5; D might be TRBD1 (5 bases). The CDR3 runs to 12 residues. V gave up 6 bases and J gave up 7 bases, with 10 bases separating them.

The rearrangement links TRBV25-1 to TRBJ2-1; the match to TRBD2 covers 11 bases. V lost 5 bases to trimming and J lost 8 bases; unmatched junction nucleotides: 11. The CDR3 covers 16 residues. The germline V gene has CDR1 MGHDK and CDR2 SYGVNS. CDR3 loop: CASSPKLAGGLYEQFF. CDR3 DNA: TGTGCCAGCAGTCCTAAATTAGCGGGAGGGCTCTATGAGCAGTTCTTC.

V gene TRBV30 combines with J gene TRBJ2-5; tentative D call: TRBD1 (8 bases). From germline, CDR1 is GTSNPN and CDR2 SVGIG (reference sequence). CDR3 length equals 16 residues. V was clipped by 3 bases and J by 5 bases, with 22 bases between them. The CDR3 DNA follows: TGTGCCTGGAGAGGCGGGGGCAGGGGGCATCGCGAGACCCAGTACTTC. It specifies CAWRGGGRGHRETQYF.

The V gene is TRBV19, the J gene TRBJ1-1, with 8 bases fitting TRBD1. The length of the CDR3 is 15 residues. CDR1 is LNHDA and CDR2 is SQIVND in the germline V gene (reference sequence). J was trimmed by 4 bases and V by 6 bases; bases with no gene match: 10. CDR3: CASSAGQGLSTEAFF. CDR3 DNA: TGTGCCAGTAGCGCCGGACAGGGTTTGAGCACTGAAGCTTTCTTT.

The chain recombines TRBV4-1 with TRBJ1-1; possible D gene TRBD1, 5 bases. The CDR3 loop spans 17 amino acids. The V gene lost 0 bases and the J gene lost 0 bases, with 14 bases spanning the gap. The germline V gene has CDR1 MGHRA and CDR2 YSYEKL. DNA for the CDR3: TGCGCCAGCAGCCAAGACGGGCAGGGCCTGATGAACACTGAAGCTTTCTTT. It encodes CASSQDGQGLMNTEAFF.

CDR3 bases: TGTGCCAGCAGTCACAAGACTAGCGGGTTTGCAGGAAGCACAGATACGCAGTATTTT. Its protein is CASSHKTSGFAGSTDTQYF. The genes are TRBV2 and TRBJ2-3; 10 nucleotides align to TRBD2. Per the germline V gene, CDR1 is SNHLY and CDR2 is FYNNEI. The CDR3 totals 19 residues. V dropped 5 bases and J dropped 0; count of bases not matched to a gene: 14.

This chain uses TRBV4-3 with TRBJ1-1; D is undetermined. The germline V and J ends were trimmed by 0 bases and 1 base, with 9 bases remaining between them. The V gene's germline CDR1 is LGHNA and CDR2 YSLEER. The CDR3 has 15 residues. The CDR3 is CASSQEGSGNTEAFF. CDR3 bases: TGCGCCAGCAGCCAAGAGGGTTCAGGGAACACTGAAGCTTTCTTT.

J is TRBJ1-5 and V is TRBV7-9; D gene unclear. V lost 1 base, J lost 0 bases, and 13 bases lay in between. There are 17 residues in the CDR3. The V gene's germline CDR1 is SEHNR and CDR2 FQNEAQ (reference sequence). The CDR3 coding sequence is TGTGCCAGCAGCTTAGACCTTTTCGGGTATAGCAATCAGCCCCAGCATTTT. Translation: CASSLDLFGYSNQPQHF. The complete variable domain, with remaining parts taken from reference TRBV7-9 and TRBJ1-5, reads DTGVSQNPRHKITKRGQNVTFRCDPISEHNRLYWYRQTLGQGPEFLTYFQNEAQLEKSRLLSDRFSAERPKGSFSTLEIQRTEQGDSAMYLCASSLDLFGYSNQPQHFGDGTRLSIL.

The chain carries TRBV4-3 and TRBJ2-5; 14 positions match TRBD2. The CDR3 consists of 21 residues. With V trimmed by 1 base and J by 3 bases, 16 bases remained unmatched. The germline CDR1 and CDR2 sequences are LGHNA and YSLEER. CDR3 loop: CASSQGMATSGGALGKETQYF. In nucleotides, the CDR3 is TGCGCCAGCAGCCAAGGGATGGCGACTAGCGGGGGGGCATTGGGAAAAGAGACCCAGTACTTC.

This clone showed up just once. The V gene is TRBV5-5, the J gene TRBJ2-5, with 8 bases aligning to TRBD2. The CDR3 length is 15 residues. Germline V gives CDR1 SGHKS, CDR2 YYEKEE (reference sequence). Trimming took 4 bases from V and 5 from J; bases not matched to a gene: 10. CDR3 amino acids: CASSQVPAGEETQYF. The CDR3 nucleotides read TGTGCCAGCAGCCAAGTCCCAGCGGGGGAGGAGACCCAGTACTTC.

V is TRBV9 and J is TRBJ2-7; D is unresolved. CDR1 and CDR2 from the germline V gene are SGDLS and YYNGEE. The CDR3 extends over 15 amino acids. The germline V and J ends were trimmed by 3 bases and 4 bases, with 17 bases remaining between them. The CDR3 region is CASSGTGLIGYEQYF. CDR3 nucleotide sequence: TGTGCCAGCAGCGGAACCGGGTTGATTGGTTACGAGCAGTACTTC. The complete variable domain, with remaining parts taken from reference TRBV9 and TRBJ2-7, reads DSGVTQTPKHLITATGQRVTLRCSPRSGDLSVYWYQQSLDQGLQFLIQYYNGEERAKGNILERFSAQQFPDLHSELNLSSLELGDSALYFCASSGTGLIGYEQYFGPGTRLTVT.

J is TRBJ1-4 and V is TRBV5-1; a possible D gene is TRBD1 (5 bases). Per germline, CDR1 SGHRS and CDR2 YFSETQ. There are 13 residues in the CDR3. Trimming removed 3 bases from V and 4 bases from J, with 7 bases in between. CDR3 region: CASSSDSNEKLFF. The CDR3 DNA reads TGCGCCAGCAGCTCCGACAGTAATGAAAAACTGTTTTTT.

The chain employs TRBV7-9 and TRBJ2-3; 7 nucleotides agree with TRBD1. The CDR3 is 15 amino acids. CDR1 and CDR2 from the germline V gene are SEHNR and FQNEAQ (reference sequence). The junction had 7 bases not matched to a gene; V was cut back by 5 bases and J by 2 bases. In nucleotides, the CDR3 is TGTGCCAGCAGCCCTAGACAGGGTTACACAGATACGCAGTATTTT. It translates to CASSPRQGYTDTQYF.

This chain links TRBV6-5 with TRBJ1-4, with D tentatively TRBD1 (6 bases). V was trimmed by 5 bases and J by 5 bases, leaving 9 bases between them. The CDR3 totals 13 residues. Germline CDR1 and CDR2: MNHEY and SVGAGI. The CDR3: CASSLDSNEKLFF. The CDR3 nucleotides are TGTGCCAGCAGTCTGGACAGCAATGAAAAACTGTTTTTT.

DNA of the CDR3: TGTGCCAGCAGCTTAAGGGACTCCCAAGAGACCCAGTACTTC. It yields the protein CASSLRDSQETQYF. The chain links TRBV5-4 to TRBJ2-5; D perhaps matches TRBD2 (6 bases). Germline V gives CDR1 SGHNT, CDR2 YYREEE (reference sequence). The CDR3 is 14 amino acids. The V gene lost 2 bases and the J gene lost 1 base, with 9 bases spanning the gap.

The chain combines TRBV6-5 with TRBJ1-5; a weak D match, TRBD1 (5 bases). In germline, CDR1 is MNHEY, CDR2 SVGAGI. This CDR3 spans 14 amino acids. V was trimmed by 2 bases and J by 9 bases, leaving 14 bases between them. Here the CDR3 reads CASSYIGARSPQHF. The CDR3 nucleotides are TGTGCCAGCAGTTACATAGGGGCGCGGTCGCCCCAGCATTTT.

For the CDR3, the DNA is TGCAGCGTTGATTCGGGACAGGGTGCGAGGGAGCAGTTCTTC. Translation: CSVDSGQGAREQFF. The J gene is TRBJ2-1, the V gene TRBV29-1; 9 bases align to TRBD1. J lost 10 bases, V lost 3 bases, and 10 bases had no gene match. CDR1 is SQVTM and CDR2 is ANQGSEA in the germline V gene. The CDR3 consists of 14 residues.

This chain connects TRBV6-5 to TRBJ2-2; 9 bases map to TRBD1. CDR3 size: 16 residues. Germline-derived CDR1 and CDR2 are MNHEY and SVGAGI. The V gene end was trimmed by 0 bases and the J gene end by 7 bases; junction bases not matched to a gene: 6. CDR3 nucleotide sequence: TGTGCCAGCAGTTACTCCGGGACAGGGAGCATCGGGGAGCTGTTTTTT. It specifies CASSYSGTGSIGELFF.

The chain is built from TRBV7-9 and TRBJ2-1; D remains unclear. V was clipped by 2 bases and J by 3 bases, with 11 bases between them. The germline V gene encodes CDR1 SEHNR and CDR2 FQNEAQ (reference sequence). This CDR3 has 15 amino acids. CDR3 nucleotides: TGTGCCAGCAGCTTACGCCTAACGGGCTACAATGAGCAGTTCTTC. This translates into CASSLRLTGYNEQFF.

The chain has TRBV5-1 and TRBJ2-1, with D possibly matching TRBD1 (5 bases). The V gene lost 6 bases and the J gene lost 2 bases, with 6 bases spanning the gap. Germline V lookup: CDR1 SGHRS, CDR2 YFSETQ. The CDR3 spans 12 residues. CDR3 bases: TGCGCCAGCACAGGGACCTACAATGAGCAGTTCTTC. Protein sequence: CASTGTYNEQFF.

The chain is built from TRBV28 and TRBJ2-7; 8 bases agree with TRBD2. The CDR3 sequence is 15 residues long. Germline V lookup: CDR1 MDHEN, CDR2 SYDVKM. V lost 5 bases and J lost 1; bases outside the gene matches: 7. For the CDR3, the DNA is TGTGCCAGCAGTACTGCTAGCGGGCAGTCCTACGAGCAGTACTTC. Residues: CASSTASGQSYEQYF.

The sample holds one count of this clone. This chain links TRBV6-6 with TRBJ2-7; 9 positions match TRBD1. The CDR3 is 15 amino acids. V lost 5 bases, J lost 2 bases, and 7 bases stayed unmatched. Germline V CDR1 and CDR2: MNHNY, SVGAGI (reference sequence). The CDR3 is CASSPRTGETYEQYF. DNA for the CDR3: TGTGCCAGCAGTCCCCGGACAGGGGAAACCTACGAGCAGTACTTC.

The chain has TRBV30 and TRBJ2-7, with 10 bases that match TRBD1. V dropped 4 bases and J dropped 2; count of bases not matched to a gene: 8. CDR1 is GTSNPN, CDR2 SVGIG, per germline (reference sequence). The CDR3 runs 15 residues. This CDR3 is CAWKEPGTGAYEQYF. CDR3 nucleotide sequence: TGTGCCTGGAAGGAACCCGGGACAGGGGCCTACGAGCAGTACTTC.

The rearrangement joins TRBV6-5 to TRBJ1-6, with 7 positions matching TRBD1. Trimming took 6 bases from V and 7 from J; bases not matched to a gene: 6. This CDR3 has 14 amino acids. CDR1 is MNHEY and CDR2 is SVGAGI in the germline V gene. The CDR3 spells CASRRGQANSPLHF. Here the CDR3 DNA reads TGTGCCAGCAGACGTGGACAGGCGAATTCACCCCTCCACTTT.

The chain couples TRBV27 to TRBJ1-6; the D gene is possibly TRBD1 (6 bases). Trimming removed 8 bases at V and 5 bases at J, with 7 bases between. CDR1 is MNHEY and CDR2 is SMNVEV in the germline V gene (reference sequence). The CDR3 loop spans 12 amino acids. As DNA, the CDR3 is TGTGCCAGCGGACAGAATAATTCACCCCTCCACTTT. It translates to CASGQNNSPLHF.